The 20 T cell receptor beta chains listed next were all sequenced from one sample in a study of cytomegalovirus exposure and HLA in healthy donors. PCR involved 60 Vbeta and 13 Jbeta primers. The protocol was immunoSEQ multiplex PCR, while the TCRdb copy is restricted to in-frame clones and leaves out a portion. The table includes under 200,000 clones, approximately 88% detected once. What was sequenced was PBMCs. The receptor set was obtained from a boy aged 2 to 10 in good health and CMV-seronegative.

J is TRBJ2-5 and V is TRBV13, with D maybe TRBD2 (5 bases). The last part of the DNA fits TRBJ2-7 better; the J call may be wrong. The CDR3 sequence is 16 residues long. Per the germline V gene, CDR1 is PRHDT and CDR2 is FYEKMQ (reference sequence). CDR3 sequence: CASSLGSLAYSYEQYF. CDR3 in DNA: TGTGCCAGCAGCTTAGGCTCGTTAGCGTACTCCTACGAGCAGTACTTC.

The chain carries TRBV6-4 and TRBJ2-2; 8 bases map to TRBD2. The CDR3 has 14 amino acids. Per germline, CDR1 MRHNA and CDR2 SNTAGT. V trimming: 6 bases; J trimming: 7 bases; junction bases outside the gene matches: 7. The CDR3 protein is CASRAGAQDGELFF. The DNA of the CDR3 is TGTGCCAGCAGAGCGGGAGCGCAAGACGGGGAGCTGTTTTTT.

This rearrangement joins TRBV6-1 to TRBJ2-2; 7 bases match TRBD2. V lost 2 bases and J lost 9; bases outside the gene matches: 9. The CDR3 totals 15 residues. Germline CDR1 MNHNS, CDR2 SASEGT. CDR3 loop: CASSEIGGVGWELFF. CDR3 nucleotides: TGTGCCAGCAGTGAAATTGGGGGGGTGGGATGGGAGCTGTTTTTT.

V usage is TRBV5-1 and J usage is TRBJ2-3, with TRBD2 matching over 7 bases. V trimming: 1 base; J trimming: 1 base; junction bases outside the gene matches: 0. In germline, CDR1 is SGHRS, CDR2 YFSETQ. This CDR3 has 14 amino acids. This CDR3 is CASSLTSGTDTQYF. CDR3 bases: TGCGCCAGCAGCTTGACTAGCGGCACAGATACGCAGTATTTT.

The count of this clone is one. The gene calls are TRBV4-2 and TRBJ2-5; 7 bases match TRBD2. Germline trimming cut 0 bases from V and 5 bases from J; bases unmatched to any gene: 9. The CDR3 runs to 16 residues. The germline V gene has CDR1 LGHNA and CDR2 YNFKEQ. The CDR3 DNA sequence: TGTGCCAGCAGCCAAGATCTGGGGGAGGGATCGGAGACCCAGTACTTC. Protein product: CASSQDLGEGSETQYF.

This chain links TRBV28 with TRBJ2-1; a possible D gene is TRBD1 (6 bases). V lost 3 bases and J 10 bases, leaving 10 bases between the germline ends. The CDR3 consists of 12 residues. Germline V gene lookup returns CDR1 MDHEN and CDR2 SYDVKM. The CDR3: CASSLKTGEQFF. As DNA, the CDR3 is TGTGCCAGCAGTTTGAAGACAGGAGAGCAGTTCTTC.

The chain couples TRBV5-1 to TRBJ2-1; 9 bases match TRBD2. The CDR3 spans 15 residues. The trim removed 5 bases at V and 1 base at J, leaving 4 bases unmatched. CDR1 and CDR2 (germline): SGHRS, YFSETQ. CDR3 protein: CASSILAGSYNEQFF. CDR3 nucleotide sequence: TGCGCCAGCAGTATACTAGCGGGTTCCTACAATGAGCAGTTCTTC. The whole variable domain, remainder taken from reference TRBV5-1 and TRBJ2-1, is KAGVTQTPRYLIKTRGQQVTLSCSPISGHRSVSWYQQTPGQGLQFLFEYFSETQRNKGNFPGRFSGRQFSNSRSEMNVSTLELGDSALYLCASSILAGSYNEQFFGPGTRLTVL.

This clone showed up just once. The chain couples TRBV20-1 to TRBJ1-1; no firm D call. Germline values: CDR1 DFQATT, CDR2 SNEGSKA (reference sequence). The length of the CDR3 is 10 residues. V lost 4 bases, J lost 7 bases, and 7 bases lay in between. The CDR3 here is CSATRSEAFF. CDR3 bases: TGCAGTGCTACTAGGAGTGAAGCTTTCTTT.

This chain links TRBV28 with TRBJ2-1, with 7 bases fitting TRBD2. The CDR3 is made up of 14 amino acids. V was clipped by 6 bases and J by 8 bases; unmatched bases: 10. Looked up from germline, CDR1 is MDHEN and CDR2 is SYDVKM. This CDR3 reads CASSLSGFRDEQFF. The CDR3 DNA is TGTGCCAGCAGCCTTAGCGGGTTCAGGGATGAGCAGTTCTTC.

The chain joins TRBV5-1 to TRBJ2-5; 11 positions agree with TRBD2. Judging by the DNA end, TRBJ2-7 fits better; the J call may be wrong. This CDR3 has 17 residues. Germline loops: CDR1 SGHRS, CDR2 YFSETQ. Written as DNA, the CDR3 is TGCGCCAGCAGCCCCGGGACTAGCGGCAAGGCGGGGCACGAGCAGTACTTC. The encoded protein is CASSPGTSGKAGHEQYF.

This chain links TRBV5-6 with TRBJ2-3; 11 bases fit TRBD2. Looked up from germline, CDR1 is SGHDT and CDR2 is YYEEEE. V was pared by 4 bases and J by 2 bases, with 6 bases of the junction left unmatched. The CDR3 runs 16 residues. This chain's CDR3 is CASSKGLAAYTDTQYF. In DNA, the CDR3 is TGTGCCAGCAGCAAGGGACTAGCGGCCTACACAGATACGCAGTATTTT.

Of note for this clone: The junction and the germline gene differ at one end; a read error may be behind it. The CDR3 protein is CASSSTYVYGTGDYYGYPF. The CDR3 DNA follows: TGCGCCAGCAGCTCTACCTATGTATATGGGACAGGGGATTACTATGGCTACCCCTTC. This chain uses TRBV5-1 with TRBJ1-2; 10 nucleotides align to TRBD1. Germline assignment: CDR1 SGHRS and CDR2 YFSETQ. The CDR3 totals 19 residues.

The chain uses TRBV7-7 and TRBJ1-5; TRBD1 matches at 9 bases. CDR1 SSHAT and CDR2 FNYEAQ come from the germline V gene (reference sequence). With 6 bases clipped from V and 0 bases from J, the junction kept 9 bases outside the gene matches. The CDR3 extends over 17 amino acids. In DNA, the CDR3 is TGTGCCAGCAGAAAGGGACAGGGAAGACATAGCAATCAGCCCCAGCATTTT. Protein sequence: CASRKGQGRHSNQPQHF. The variable domain in full, completed from reference TRBV7-7 and TRBJ1-5, reads GAGVSQSPRYKVTKRGQDVTLRCDPISSHATLYWYQQALGQGPEFLTYFNYEAQPDKSGLPSDRFSAERPEGSISTLTIQRTEQRDSAMYRCASRKGQGRHSNQPQHFGDGTRLSIL.

The rearrangement uses TRBV15 and TRBJ1-1; no firm D call. The CDR3 is made up of 13 amino acids. The V gene lost 0 bases and the J gene lost 3 bases, with 5 bases spanning the gap. Germline V gives CDR1 LNHNV, CDR2 YYDKDF (reference sequence). The CDR3 spells CATSRDGDTEAFF. CDR3 coding DNA: TGTGCCACCAGCAGAGACGGGGACACTGAAGCTTTCTTT.

V usage is TRBV6-1 and J usage is TRBJ1-5, with D unclear. The CDR3 extends over 14 amino acids. Trimming removed 8 bases at V and 0 bases at J, with 11 bases between. Germline CDR1 MNHNS, CDR2 SASEGT. CDR3 coding DNA: TGTGCCAGCCGCTTCGGGGTTAGCAATCAGCCCCAGCATTTT. This gives the protein CASRFGVSNQPQHF.

Here the CDR3 DNA reads TGTGCCAGCAGCTTCGGACTAGCGGGATCCACAGATACGCAGTATTTT. Protein product: CASSFGLAGSTDTQYF. This chain joins TRBV9 and TRBJ2-3; 12 nucleotides line up with TRBD2. There are 16 residues in the CDR3. The J segment lost 2 bases and the V segment lost 4 bases, leaving 5 bases of the junction unmatched. Germline loops: CDR1 SGDLS, CDR2 YYNGEE.

In this sample, this clone turned up a few times. CDR3 sequence (DNA): TGCGCCAGCAGCCAAATGAAACAGGGAAACACTGAAGCTTTCTTT. The encoded protein is CASSQMKQGNTEAFF. The chain links TRBV4-1 to TRBJ1-1; D may be TRBD1 (6 bases). Germline CDR1 is MGHRA and CDR2 is YSYEKL. The CDR3 loop spans 15 amino acids. V was cut by 2 bases and J by 2 bases, with 12 bases left in between.

CDR3 bases: TGCGCCAGCAGCTCTCGACAGGGTAGGACCGGGGAGCTGTTTTTT. This translates into CASSSRQGRTGELFF. The chain links TRBV5-1 to TRBJ2-2; 7 bases are a match to TRBD1. J was trimmed by 5 bases and V by 3 bases; bases with no gene match: 7. CDR3 size: 15 residues. Per germline, CDR1 SGHRS and CDR2 YFSETQ.

This clone was seen just once. The chain is built from TRBV5-1 and TRBJ1-2, with TRBD1 matching over 7 bases. The V gene's germline CDR1 is SGHRS and CDR2 YFSETQ. V trimming: 2 bases; J trimming: 0 bases; junction bases outside the gene matches: 4. This CDR3 has 15 amino acids. As DNA, the CDR3 is TGCGCCAGCAGCTTAAACAGGGGACCTAACTATGGCTACACCTTC. Protein sequence: CASSLNRGPNYGYTF. Together with reference TRBV5-1 and TRBJ1-2, the CDR3 gives the full variable domain: KAGVTQTPRYLIKTRGQQVTLSCSPISGHRSVSWYQQTPGQGLQFLFEYFSETQRNKGNFPGRFSGRQFSNSRSEMNVSTLELGDSALYLCASSLNRGPNYGYTFGSGTRLTVV.

The V call is TRBV6-6, the J call TRBJ1-5; 10 positions match TRBD1. The CDR3 runs 16 residues. V was clipped by 4 bases and J by 6 bases; unmatched bases: 9. Looked up from germline, CDR1 is MNHNY and CDR2 is SVGAGI (reference sequence). CDR3 sequence: CASSFTGTGVSQPQHF. CDR3 bases: TGTGCCAGCAGTTTTACCGGGACAGGGGTTAGTCAGCCCCAGCATTTT.